Following are 21 T cell receptor beta chains from one sample sequenced in a study of blood T cell repertoires in COVID-19. The protocol was immunoSEQ multiplex PCR, while the TCRdb copy is restricted to in-frame clones and leaves out a portion. Of around 200,000 clones in the sample, around 83% were seen once. Sequencing input: peripheral blood. The source of these receptors is a woman aged 50 to 60 with acute or convalescent COVID-19.

This clone was detected only a few times. The chain combines TRBV21-1 with TRBJ1-1. TRBV21-1 represents a pseudogene. This CDR3 comprises 14 residues. The CDR3 sequence: CASTDGGMNTEAFF. As DNA, the CDR3 is TGTGCCAGCACCGATGGAGGAATGAACACTGAAGCTTTCTTT.

J is TRBJ2-3 and V is TRBV3-1 (or the pseudogene TRBV3-2), with 11 nucleotides matching TRBD2. The V and J ends lost 8 bases and 4 bases, in that order; junction bases with no gene match: 14. The CDR3 covers 17 residues. Germline lookup yields CDR1 LGHDT and CDR2 YNNKEL (reference sequence). CDR3 coding DNA: TGTGCCAGCCGGAGGCTAGCGGGAGGCGCGGGATCAGATACGCAGTATTTT. Translated: CASRRLAGGAGSDTQYF.

This chain links TRBV5-6 with TRBJ2-1; D perhaps matches TRBD1 (6 bases). The V gene's germline CDR1 is SGHDT and CDR2 YYEEEE. This CDR3 comprises 16 residues. V was shortened by 4 bases and J by 5 bases, with 19 bases between the two germline ends. The CDR3 DNA sequence: TGTGCCAGCAGCAAAGCCGGGACACCGGGGCACAATGAGCAGTTCTTC. Its protein product is CASSKAGTPGHNEQFF.

The chain joins TRBV3-1 (or the pseudogene TRBV3-2) to TRBJ2-7, with 11 nucleotides matching TRBD2. The CDR3 has 15 residues. The germline gives CDR1 LGHDT, CDR2 YNNKEL (reference sequence). Losses at the gene ends were 4 bases for V and 0 bases for J; bases not matched to a gene: 2. The CDR3 reads CASSLGTSGSYEQYF. CDR3 bases: TGTGCCAGCAGCCTTGGGACTAGCGGCTCCTACGAGCAGTACTTC.

The rearrangement links TRBV28 to TRBJ2-4, with D possibly matching TRBD1 (6 bases). The CDR3 runs to 15 residues. Germline lookup yields CDR1 MDHEN and CDR2 SYDVKM. Trimming took off 0 bases at V and 6 bases at J, with 12 bases between the two ends. The CDR3 is CASSLWAQGRNIQYF. CDR3 nucleotides: TGTGCCAGCAGTTTATGGGCACAGGGCAGAAACATTCAGTACTTC.

The rearrangement uses TRBV5-1 and TRBJ2-1, with 12 bases fitting TRBD2. The CDR3 has 18 amino acids. Germline loops: CDR1 SGHRS, CDR2 YFSETQ. The V gene end was trimmed by 3 bases and the J gene end by 7 bases; junction bases not matched to a gene: 14. The CDR3 bases are TGCGCCAGCAGCTCTATACCCGCGACTAGCGGGAGTGGGAATGAGCAGTTCTTC. Its translation is CASSSIPATSGSGNEQFF.

This clone was counted a few times. The CDR3 DNA reads as TGTGCCAGCAGTTACCGCCTGTCGGGCGAGCAGTACTTC. This translates into CASSYRLSGEQYF. The rearrangement links TRBV6-5 to TRBJ2-7, with unresolved D. CDR3 length: 13 amino acids. Germline CDR1 MNHEY, CDR2 SVGAGI. Trimming pared 2 bases from V and 6 bases from J, leaving 11 bases between.

This clone showed up just once. The chain carries TRBV15 and TRBJ1-5; the D gene is possibly TRBD1 (5 bases). The length of the CDR3 is 15 residues. CDR1 is LNHNV and CDR2 is YYDKDF in the germline V gene (reference sequence). V was clipped by 0 bases and J by 4 bases, with 10 bases between them. The CDR3 reads CATSRDRDRNQPQHF. Here the CDR3 DNA reads TGTGCCACCAGCAGAGACAGGGATCGGAATCAGCCCCAGCATTTT.

This chain connects TRBV10-1 to TRBJ1-2; 7 bases fit TRBD1. The V and J ends lost 8 bases and 3 bases, in that order; junction bases with no gene match: 9. The CDR3 contains 14 residues. The V gene's germline CDR1 is WNHNN and CDR2 SYGVQD (reference sequence). The CDR3 DNA reads TGCGCCAGCGCCCCAGGGGGTTCGGACTATGGCTACACCTTC. Its protein is CASAPGGSDYGYTF.

This clone showed up just a few times. The J gene is TRBJ2-1, the V gene TRBV14; no reliable D call. Germline CDR1 SGHDN, CDR2 FVKESK. The length of the CDR3 is 13 residues. V shed 2 bases and J shed 8 bases, with 10 bases lying between them. CDR3 region: CASSQLSSHEQFF. CDR3 in DNA: TGTGCCAGCAGCCAACTTAGCAGTCATGAGCAGTTCTTC.

This clone was seen only once. The V gene is TRBV28, the J gene TRBJ1-1; D uncertain. The germline V gene encodes CDR1 MDHEN and CDR2 SYDVKM. This CDR3 comprises 12 residues. Trimming stripped 8 bases from V and 5 bases from J, with 12 bases between. CDR3 sequence: CASLTDSTEAFF. The CDR3 nucleotides are TGTGCCAGCCTAACCGATTCGACTGAAGCTTTCTTT.

This chain uses TRBV10-3 with TRBJ2-1; 11 positions agree with TRBD2. The CDR3 extends over 14 amino acids. CDR1 and CDR2 (germline): ENHRY, SYGVKD. Germline trimming cut 8 bases from V and 8 bases from J; bases unmatched to any gene: 8. The CDR3 region is CAIRRLAGIDEQFF. The CDR3 coding sequence is TGTGCCATCCGCCGACTAGCGGGAATCGATGAGCAGTTCTTC.

This clone was observed a handful of times. The chain is built from TRBV4-2 and TRBJ1-6; tentatively, D is TRBD1 (5 bases). The length of the CDR3 is 17 residues. Trimming shortened V by 2 bases and J by 0 bases, and 11 bases separated the two germline ends. The germline CDR1 and CDR2 sequences are LGHNA and YNFKEQ. The CDR3: CASSQPEGSSYNSPLHF. The CDR3 DNA follows: TGTGCCAGCAGCCAACCGGAGGGGAGCTCCTATAATTCACCCCTCCACTTT.

The V gene is TRBV20-1, the J gene TRBJ1-2; D call uncertain. CDR1 is DFQATT and CDR2 is SNEGSKA in the germline V gene (reference sequence). Trimming removed 5 bases from V and 4 bases from J, with 8 bases in between. The CDR3 is made up of 11 amino acids. CDR3 sequence: CSADILYGYTF. The CDR3 DNA reads as TGCAGTGCTGACATCCTCTATGGCTACACCTTC.

This clone was seen once. Here the CDR3 DNA reads TGTGCCAGCAAACCCCAGACAGTTCGAACTTTCTTT. It is translated as CASKPQTVRTFF. The J gene is TRBJ1-1, the V gene TRBV2; tentative D call: TRBD1 (5 bases). Germline CDR1 is SNHLY and CDR2 is FYNNEI. V lost 7 bases, J lost 12 bases, and 18 bases lay in between. This CDR3 contains 12 residues.

The rearrangement joins TRBV5-1 to TRBJ2-7, with 7 nucleotides matching TRBD2. V gave up 5 bases and J gave up 3 bases; unmatched junction bases: 8. The CDR3 is 14 residues long. Germline V gene lookup returns CDR1 SGHRS and CDR2 YFSETQ. As DNA, the CDR3 is TGCGCCAGCAGAGAGTCGACTAGCTTCTACGAGCAGTACTTC. This gives the protein CASRESTSFYEQYF.

This clone was observed a handful of times. This chain connects TRBV9 to TRBJ2-2; 8 bases line up with TRBD1. Germline CDR1 and CDR2: SGDLS and YYNGEE. The length of the CDR3 is 17 residues. Unmatched junction bases numbered 10, after V lost 0 bases and J lost 6 bases. CDR3 protein: CASSVGGRGRVAGELFF. DNA for the CDR3: TGTGCCAGCAGCGTAGGTGGCAGGGGGCGGGTAGCCGGGGAGCTGTTTTTT.

This chain joins TRBV3-1 (or the pseudogene TRBV3-2) and TRBJ1-1; a possible D gene is TRBD1 (6 bases). Looked up from germline, CDR1 is LGHDT and CDR2 is YNNKEL (reference sequence). CDR3 length equals 13 residues. Trimming took 5 bases from V and 1 from J, leaving 8 bases between them. Written as DNA, the CDR3 is TGTGCCAGCAGCTACAGGGAGAACACTGAAGCTTTCTTT. It yields the protein CASSYRENTEAFF.

The rearrangement uses TRBV28 and TRBJ2-1; 8 nucleotides line up with TRBD2. The J segment lost 10 bases and the V segment lost 5 bases, leaving 13 bases of the junction unmatched. The CDR3 length is 15 residues. Germline values: CDR1 MDHEN, CDR2 SYDVKM. CDR3 in DNA: TGTGCCAGCAGTCCACCCGTGGCGGGAGGAGGCGAGCAGTTCTTC. As protein: CASSPPVAGGGEQFF.

The chain recombines TRBV5-1 with TRBJ1-2; D perhaps matches TRBD1 (6 bases). Germline V gene data show CDR1 as SGHRS and CDR2 as YFSETQ. The CDR3 sequence is 13 residues long. The V end lost 0 bases, the J end lost 8 bases, and 11 bases lay between the germline ends. CDR3 bases: TGCGCCAGCAGCTTGGACAACAGGGAAGGCTACACCTTC. It specifies CASSLDNREGYTF.

The DNA of the CDR3 is TGTGCCACCAGTGATTGGACTAGCGGGAACACAGATACGCAGTATTTT. Translated: CATSDWTSGNTDTQYF. This chain links TRBV24-1 with TRBJ2-3, with TRBD2 matching over 12 bases. V lost 2 bases, J lost 2 bases, and 1 base stayed unmatched. The germline V gene encodes CDR1 KGHDR and CDR2 SFDVKD. The CDR3 is made up of 16 amino acids.